This T cell receptor (beta chain) was recorded in a study of blood T cell repertoires in COVID-19. Study background: Acute-phase and convalescent COVID-19 samples originated in the United States, Italy and Spain. The cDNA or gDNA used as material had been derived from T cells, B-cell-depleted T cells, or PBMCs.

This CDR3 spans 18 amino acids. V gave up 8 bases and J gave up 2 bases; unmatched junction bases: 14. Per germline, CDR1 LNHDA and CDR2 SQIVND (reference sequence). Authors' methods: For nucleated cells, counts were estimated from reference gene primer amplification. Sequenced by immunoSEQ multiplex PCR; TCRdb stores in-frame clones only, minus some. From that table come the V and J calls and clone size; the DNA was used to work out D and trimming. The table records more than 85,000 clones, roughly 92% of them present only once. The source is a man between 65 and 80 years old with acute or convalescent COVID-19. The sequenced material came from peripheral blood. The J gene is TRBJ1-6, the V gene TRBV19; 8 bases agree with TRBD1. CDR3: CASSDRGLSRAYNSPLHF. The CDR3, as DNA: TGTGCCAGTTCCGACAGGGGCCTAAGCCGCGCCTATAATTCACCCCTCCACTTT.